Shown below are 9 T cell receptor beta chains from a single sample sequenced in a study of early stage breast cancer tumors. The method was immunoSEQ multiplex PCR; TCRdb's version includes in-frame clones alone and lacks a portion of them. The sample holds about 25,000 clones, 60% to 70% seen once. What was sequenced was breast tumor tissue. Source of these receptors: a person in their sixties or seventies with breast cancer.

This clone came up once. This chain connects TRBV28 to TRBJ2-5; D uncertain. The CDR3 contains 17 residues. The germline V and J ends were trimmed by 6 bases and 4 bases, with 24 bases remaining between them. Germline-derived CDR1 and CDR2 are MDHEN and SYDVKM. The CDR3 coding sequence is TGTGCCAGCAGCCCGCCGGGTCCCAACTTTAGAAGAGAGACCCAGTACTTC. Encoded protein: CASSPPGPNFRRETQYF.

The chain employs TRBV28 and TRBJ2-3, with 13 bases lining up with TRBD2. Germline loops: CDR1 MDHEN, CDR2 SYDVKM. The V segment lost 6 bases and the J segment 4 bases; nucleotides outside the gene matches: 7. This CDR3 is 16 amino acids long. CDR3 bases: TGTGCCAGCAGCCGGACTAGCGGGAGTGGGGCAGATACGCAGTATTTT. Protein product: CASSRTSGSGADTQYF.

There are a few counts of this clone. The chain joins TRBV10-2 to TRBJ2-3; 8 bases align to TRBD2. This CDR3 spans 13 amino acids. Germline CDR1 reads WSHSY; CDR2 reads SAAADI. Unmatched junction bases numbered 7, after V lost 4 bases and J lost 10 bases. In DNA, the CDR3 is TGCGCCAGCAGTGTTGCGGGAGGTCGTGCGCAGTATTTT. Translating it yields CASSVAGGRAQYF.

J is TRBJ1-5 and V is TRBV30; 7 bases map to TRBD1. Germline V gene sequence: CDR1 GTSNPN, CDR2 SVGIG (reference sequence). V lost 2 bases, J lost 7 bases, and 14 bases stayed unmatched. The CDR3 covers 16 residues. The CDR3 here is CAWSTTGVGAGQPQHF. The DNA of the CDR3 is TGTGCCTGGAGTACTACAGGGGTGGGTGCAGGGCAGCCCCAGCATTTT.

CDR3: CASSHPRTSGSYEQYF. For the CDR3, the DNA is TGTGCCAGCAGCCATCCAAGGACTAGCGGGAGCTACGAGCAGTACTTC. This sequence joins TRBV5-4 and TRBJ2-7, with 13 bases lining up with TRBD2. This CDR3 is built from 16 residues. The ends lost 4 bases at V and 3 bases at J; junction bases unmatched: 7. The germline CDR1 and CDR2 sequences are SGHNT and YYREEE (reference sequence).

Points on this clone: Mismatch with germline at one junction end may stem from a read error. The rearrangement joins TRBV19 to TRBJ2-1; 9 nucleotides agree with TRBD2. This CDR3 is 14 amino acids long. Per the germline V gene, CDR1 is LNHDA and CDR2 is SQIVND (reference sequence). CDR3 loop: CASRIAGELFEQFF. CDR3 sequence (DNA): TGTGCCAGTAGGATAGCGGGAGAATTATTTGAGCAGTTCTTC.

This sequence joins TRBV15 and TRBJ2-4; TRBD1 aligns across 11 bases. Germline CDR1 reads LNHNV; CDR2 reads YYDKDF (reference sequence). The CDR3 contains 16 residues. The trim removed 3 bases at V and 6 bases at J, leaving 7 bases unmatched. In DNA, the CDR3 is TGTGCCACCAGCAGGACAGGACAGGGGGCGGGAAACATTCAGTACTTC. Amino acids: CATSRTGQGAGNIQYF.

V and J are TRBV10-3 and TRBJ1-2; the match to TRBD1 covers 7 bases. CDR1 is ENHRY, CDR2 SYGVKD, per germline. The junction had 5 bases not matched to a gene; V was cut back by 6 bases and J by 4 bases. The CDR3 has 13 residues. The CDR3 bases are TGTGCCATCAGCTCGGGACAGTTCTATGGCTACACCTTC. Amino acids: CAISSGQFYGYTF.

The CDR3 nucleotides are TGCGCCAGCAGCCAAGACCGGACTAGCGGGAGTACCACAGATACGCAGTATTTT. It codes for CASSQDRTSGSTTDTQYF. The chain carries TRBV4-3 and TRBJ2-3; 13 bases fit TRBD2. The J segment lost 2 bases and the V segment lost 0 bases, leaving 5 bases of the junction unmatched. Per germline, CDR1 LGHNA and CDR2 YSLEER. CDR3 length: 18 residues.